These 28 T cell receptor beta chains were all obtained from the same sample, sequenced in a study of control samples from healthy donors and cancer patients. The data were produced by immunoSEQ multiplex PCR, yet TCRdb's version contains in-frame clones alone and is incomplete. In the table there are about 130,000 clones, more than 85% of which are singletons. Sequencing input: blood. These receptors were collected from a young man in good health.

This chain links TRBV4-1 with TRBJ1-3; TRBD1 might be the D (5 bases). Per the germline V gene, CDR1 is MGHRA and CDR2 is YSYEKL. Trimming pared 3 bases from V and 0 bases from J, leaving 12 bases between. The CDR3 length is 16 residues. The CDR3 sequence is CASSHWTRSSGNTIYF. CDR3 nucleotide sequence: TGCGCCAGCAGCCACTGGACACGAAGCTCTGGAAACACCATATATTTT.

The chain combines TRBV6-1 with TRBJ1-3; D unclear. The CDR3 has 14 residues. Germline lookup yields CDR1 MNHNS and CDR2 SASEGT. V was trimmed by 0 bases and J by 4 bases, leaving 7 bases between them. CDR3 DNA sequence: TGTGCCAGCAGTGAAGCACTTTTGGGAAACACCATATATTTT. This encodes CASSEALLGNTIYF.

CDR3 DNA: TGCGCCAGCAGCTTGGGGCACGCGGGGGCAACCTACAATGAGCAGTTCTTC. Its protein is CASSLGHAGATYNEQFF. V gene TRBV5-1 combines with J gene TRBJ2-1; D might be TRBD2 (7 bases). Deletions cut 0 bases from V and 2 bases from J, with 15 bases between. Germline lookup yields CDR1 SGHRS and CDR2 YFSETQ. The CDR3 spans 17 residues.

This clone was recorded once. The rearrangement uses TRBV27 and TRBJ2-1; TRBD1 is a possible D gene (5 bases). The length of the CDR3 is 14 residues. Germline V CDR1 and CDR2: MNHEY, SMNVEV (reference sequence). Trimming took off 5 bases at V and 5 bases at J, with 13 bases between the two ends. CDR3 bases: TGTGCCAGCAGTCCATCAACAGGTAACAATGAGCAGTTCTTC. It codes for CASSPSTGNNEQFF.

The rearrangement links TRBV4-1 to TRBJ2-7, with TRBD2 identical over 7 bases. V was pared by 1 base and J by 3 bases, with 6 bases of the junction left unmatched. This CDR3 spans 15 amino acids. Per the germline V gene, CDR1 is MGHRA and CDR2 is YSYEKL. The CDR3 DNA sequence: TGCGCCAGCAGCCAAGCCGCGGGGGTGGACTACGAGCAGTACTTC. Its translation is CASSQAAGVDYEQYF.

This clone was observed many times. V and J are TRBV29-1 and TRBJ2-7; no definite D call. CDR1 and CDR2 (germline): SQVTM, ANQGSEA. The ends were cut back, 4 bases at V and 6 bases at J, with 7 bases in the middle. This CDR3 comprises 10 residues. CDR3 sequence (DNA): TGCAGCGTTGTTGTGGGCGAGCAGTACTTC. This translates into CSVVVGEQYF.

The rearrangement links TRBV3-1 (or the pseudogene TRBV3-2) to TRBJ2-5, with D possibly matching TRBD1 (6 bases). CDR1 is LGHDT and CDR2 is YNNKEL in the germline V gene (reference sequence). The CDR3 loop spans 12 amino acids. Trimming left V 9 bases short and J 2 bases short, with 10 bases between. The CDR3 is CARTGRQETQYF. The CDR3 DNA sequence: TGTGCCAGAACAGGGAGACAAGAGACCCAGTACTTC.

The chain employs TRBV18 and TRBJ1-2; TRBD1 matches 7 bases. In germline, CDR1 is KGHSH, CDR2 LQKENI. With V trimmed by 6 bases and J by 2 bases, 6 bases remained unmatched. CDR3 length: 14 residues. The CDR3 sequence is CASSEQGHNYGYTF. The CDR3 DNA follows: TGTGCCAGCTCCGAACAGGGGCACAACTATGGCTACACCTTC.

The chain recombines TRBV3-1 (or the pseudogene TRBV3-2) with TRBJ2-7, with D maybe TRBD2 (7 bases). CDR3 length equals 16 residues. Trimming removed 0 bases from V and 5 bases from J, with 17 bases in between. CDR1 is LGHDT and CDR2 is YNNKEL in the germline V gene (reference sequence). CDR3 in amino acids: CASSQDPGGAGDEQYF. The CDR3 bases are TGTGCCAGCAGCCAAGACCCTGGGGGGGCAGGGGACGAGCAGTACTTC.

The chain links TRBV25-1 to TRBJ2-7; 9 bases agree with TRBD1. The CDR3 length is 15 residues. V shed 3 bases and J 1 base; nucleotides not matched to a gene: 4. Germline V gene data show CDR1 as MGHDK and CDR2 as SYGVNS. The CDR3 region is CASSETGGRSYEQYF. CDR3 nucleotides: TGTGCCAGCAGTGAGACAGGGGGTCGTTCCTACGAGCAGTACTTC.

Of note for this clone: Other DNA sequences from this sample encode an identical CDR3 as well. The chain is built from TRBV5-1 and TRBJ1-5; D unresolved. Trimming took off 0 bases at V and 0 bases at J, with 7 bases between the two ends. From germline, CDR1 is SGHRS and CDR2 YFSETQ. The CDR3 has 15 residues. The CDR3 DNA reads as TGCGCCAGCAGCTTGGCGGGGTATAGCAATCAGCCCCAGCATTTT. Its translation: CASSLAGYSNQPQHF.

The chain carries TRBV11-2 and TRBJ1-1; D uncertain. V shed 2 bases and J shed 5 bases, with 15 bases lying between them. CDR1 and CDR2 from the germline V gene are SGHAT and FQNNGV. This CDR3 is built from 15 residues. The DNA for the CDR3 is TGTGCCAGCAGCTTAATGTCGGGCACTGTTACTGAAGCTTTCTTT. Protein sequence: CASSLMSGTVTEAFF.

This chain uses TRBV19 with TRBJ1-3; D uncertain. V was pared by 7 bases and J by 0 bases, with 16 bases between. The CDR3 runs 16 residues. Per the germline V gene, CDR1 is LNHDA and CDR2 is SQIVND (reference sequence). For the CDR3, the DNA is TGTGCCAGTAAAAGTATGGACCTCCTCTCTGGAAACACCATATATTTT. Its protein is CASKSMDLLSGNTIYF. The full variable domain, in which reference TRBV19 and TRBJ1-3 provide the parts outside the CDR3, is DGGITQSPKYLFRKEGQNVTLSCEQNLNHDAMYWYRQDPGQGLRLIYYSQIVNDFQKGDIAEGYSVSREKKESFPLTVTSAQKNPTAFYLCASKSMDLLSGNTIYFGEGSWLTVV.

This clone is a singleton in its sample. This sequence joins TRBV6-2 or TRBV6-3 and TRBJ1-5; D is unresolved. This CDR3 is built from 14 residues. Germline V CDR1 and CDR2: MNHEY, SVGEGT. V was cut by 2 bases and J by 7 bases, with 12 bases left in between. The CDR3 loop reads CASSYRDSGQPQHF. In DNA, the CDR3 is TGTGCCAGCAGTTACAGGGATTCGGGACAGCCCCAGCATTTT.

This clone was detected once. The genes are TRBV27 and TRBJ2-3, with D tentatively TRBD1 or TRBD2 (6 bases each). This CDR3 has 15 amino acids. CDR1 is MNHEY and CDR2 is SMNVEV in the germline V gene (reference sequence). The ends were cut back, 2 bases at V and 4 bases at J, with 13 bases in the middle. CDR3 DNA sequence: TGTGCCAGCAGTTTAAAGGGGGGCGCGCCAGATACGCAGTATTTT. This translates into CASSLKGGAPDTQYF.

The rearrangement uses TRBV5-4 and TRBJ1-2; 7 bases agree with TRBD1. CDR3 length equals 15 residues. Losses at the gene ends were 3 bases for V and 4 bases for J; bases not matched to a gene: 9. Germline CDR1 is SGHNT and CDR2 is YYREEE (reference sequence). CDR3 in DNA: TGTGCCAGCAGCTCCTGGGACAGCCCACTCTATGGCTACACCTTC. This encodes CASSSWDSPLYGYTF.

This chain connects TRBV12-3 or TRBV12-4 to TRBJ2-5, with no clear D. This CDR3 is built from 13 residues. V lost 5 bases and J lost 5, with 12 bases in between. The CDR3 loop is CASSAPAGETQYF. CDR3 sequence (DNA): TGTGCCAGCAGTGCCCCGGCCGGGGAGACCCAGTACTTC.

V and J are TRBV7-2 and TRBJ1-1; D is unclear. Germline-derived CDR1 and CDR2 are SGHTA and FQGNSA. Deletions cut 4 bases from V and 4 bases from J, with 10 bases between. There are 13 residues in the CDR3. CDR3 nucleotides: TGTGCCAGCAGCTATAGCTGGGGCACTGAAGCTTTCTTT. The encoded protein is CASSYSWGTEAFF.

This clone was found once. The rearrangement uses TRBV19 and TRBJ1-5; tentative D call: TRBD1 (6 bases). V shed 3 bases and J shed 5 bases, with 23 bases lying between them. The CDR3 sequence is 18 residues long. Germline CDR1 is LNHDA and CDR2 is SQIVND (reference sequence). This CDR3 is CASSISWVGGTRHQPQHF. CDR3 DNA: TGTGCCAGTAGTATCTCCTGGGTGGGGGGCACTCGTCATCAGCCCCAGCATTTT.

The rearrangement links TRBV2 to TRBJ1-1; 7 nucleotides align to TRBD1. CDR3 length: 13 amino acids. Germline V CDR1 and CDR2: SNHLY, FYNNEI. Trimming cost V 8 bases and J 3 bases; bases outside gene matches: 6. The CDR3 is CASGEDRDTEAFF. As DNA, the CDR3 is TGTGCCAGCGGGGAAGACAGGGACACTGAAGCTTTCTTT.

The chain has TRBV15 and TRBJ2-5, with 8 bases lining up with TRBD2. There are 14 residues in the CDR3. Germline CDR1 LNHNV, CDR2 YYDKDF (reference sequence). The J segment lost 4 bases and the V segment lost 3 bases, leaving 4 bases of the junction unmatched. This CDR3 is CATSSYGGGETQYF. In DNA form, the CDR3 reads TGTGCCACCAGCAGTTACGGGGGGGGAGAGACCCAGTACTTC.

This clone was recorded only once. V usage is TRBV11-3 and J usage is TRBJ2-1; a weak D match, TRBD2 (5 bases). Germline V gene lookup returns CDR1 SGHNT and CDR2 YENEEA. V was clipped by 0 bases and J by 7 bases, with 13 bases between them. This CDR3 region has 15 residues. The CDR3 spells CASSLDPGGGNEQFF. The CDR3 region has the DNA TGTGCCAGCAGCTTAGATCCCGGTGGCGGGAATGAGCAGTTCTTC.

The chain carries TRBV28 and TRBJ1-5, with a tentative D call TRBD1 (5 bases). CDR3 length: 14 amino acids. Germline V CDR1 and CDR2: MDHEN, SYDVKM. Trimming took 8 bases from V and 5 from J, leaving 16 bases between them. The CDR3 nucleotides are TGTGCCAGCCGGGGTCAGGGAAATTATCAGCCCCAGCATTTT. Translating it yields CASRGQGNYQPQHF.

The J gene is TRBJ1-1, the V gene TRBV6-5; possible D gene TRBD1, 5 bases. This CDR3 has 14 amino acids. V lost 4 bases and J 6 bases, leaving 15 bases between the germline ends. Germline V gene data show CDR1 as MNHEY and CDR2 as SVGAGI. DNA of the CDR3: TGTGCCAGCAGTTCCGCCCACCGGGGCCCTGAAGCTTTCTTT. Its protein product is CASSSAHRGPEAFF.

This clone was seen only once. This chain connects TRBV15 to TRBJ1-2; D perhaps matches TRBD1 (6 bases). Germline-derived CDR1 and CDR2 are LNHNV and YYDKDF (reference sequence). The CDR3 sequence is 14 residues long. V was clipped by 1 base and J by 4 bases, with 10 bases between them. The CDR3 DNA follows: TGTGCCACCAGCAGAGCCGACAGGCTCTATGGCTACACCTTC. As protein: CATSRADRLYGYTF.

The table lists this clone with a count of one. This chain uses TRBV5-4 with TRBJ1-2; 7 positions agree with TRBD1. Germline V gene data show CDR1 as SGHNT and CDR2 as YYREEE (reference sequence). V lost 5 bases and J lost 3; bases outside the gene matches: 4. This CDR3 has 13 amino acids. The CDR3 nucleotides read TGTGCCAGCAGGCCCCAGGGGGACTATGGCTACACCTTC. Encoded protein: CASRPQGDYGYTF.

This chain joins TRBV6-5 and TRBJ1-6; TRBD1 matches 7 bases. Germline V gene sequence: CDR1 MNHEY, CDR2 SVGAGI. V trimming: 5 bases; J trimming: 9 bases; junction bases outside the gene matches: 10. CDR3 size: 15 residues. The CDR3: CASSLRTGSVSPLHF. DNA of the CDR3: TGTGCCAGCAGTCTACGGACAGGCAGCGTTTCACCCCTCCACTTT.

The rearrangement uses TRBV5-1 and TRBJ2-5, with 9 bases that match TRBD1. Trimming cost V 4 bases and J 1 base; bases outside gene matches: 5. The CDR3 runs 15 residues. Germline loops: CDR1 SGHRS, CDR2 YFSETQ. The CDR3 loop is CASSGLQGAQETQYF. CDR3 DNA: TGCGCCAGCAGCGGACTACAGGGGGCCCAAGAGACCCAGTACTTC. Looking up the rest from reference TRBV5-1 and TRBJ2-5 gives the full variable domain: KAGVTQTPRYLIKTRGQQVTLSCSPISGHRSVSWYQQTPGQGLQFLFEYFSETQRNKGNFPGRFSGRQFSNSRSEMNVSTLELGDSALYLCASSGLQGAQETQYFGPGTRLLVL.